This T cell receptor (beta chain) is drawn from a study of blood T cell repertoires in COVID-19. Background on the study: Sites in the United States, Italy and Spain provided acute and convalescent COVID-19 samples. T cells, B-cell-depleted T cells, or PBMCs supplied cDNA or gDNA.

Germline assignment: CDR1 SGHVS and CDR2 FNYEAQ. This CDR3 has 16 amino acids. V lost 5 bases, J lost 5 bases, and 12 bases stayed unmatched. In the authors' workflow: Cell counts per sample came from amplifying reference gene primers. The data were produced by immunoSEQ multiplex PCR, yet TCRdb's version contains in-frame clones alone and is incomplete. The V and J calls and clone size were taken over from that table, and D and trimming were inferred from the DNA. This sample yields approximately 150,000 clones, of which roughly 84% are seen a single time; roughly 11% belongs to the top ten. This clone has just one count.

The receptor was derived from a man between 65 and 85 years old with active or convalescent COVID-19. Sequenced: peripheral blood. The rearrangement uses TRBV7-6 and TRBJ2-1, with 7 nucleotides matching TRBD1. CDR3 in amino acids: CASSHLIGTANNEQFF. The CDR3 DNA is TGTGCCAGCAGCCATTTGATCGGGACAGCCAACAATGAGCAGTTCTTC. The entire variable domain, with the rest obtained from reference TRBV7-6 and TRBJ2-1, is as follows: GAGVSQSPRYKVTKRGQDVALRCDPISGHVSLYWYRQALGQGPEFLTYFNYEAQQDKSGLPNDRFSAERPEGSISTLTIQRTEQRDSAMYRCASSHLIGTANNEQFFGPGTRLTVL.